This TCR beta chain emerged from a study of OX40 agonist ivuxolimab in advanced cancers. Only in-frame clones appear in the TCRdb table, and some are missing; sequencing was by immunoSEQ multiplex PCR. The table lists approximately 89,000 clones, 87% of them singletons, with approximately 0.49% in the top ten. A note on this clone: What it binds is unknown.

This CDR3 has 13 amino acids. Deletions cut 1 base from V and 3 bases from J, with 6 bases between. Per the germline V gene, CDR1 is MRHNA and CDR2 is SNTAGT. Study results and caveats: At doses 0.1 to 3.0 mg/kg, CD4+ and CD8+ clones expanded.

The V and J genes are TRBV6-4 and TRBJ1-1; D gene uncertain. The clonotype comes from an adult with an advanced solid tumor such as melanoma, head and neck, liver or kidney cancer. The sequencing used CD4+ or CD8+ T cells sorted from blood, collected in a trial of the OX40 agonist ivuxolimab. CDR3 region: CASSDYWDTEAFF. CDR3 coding DNA: TGTGCCAGCAGTGACTACTGGGACACTGAAGCTTTCTTT.